This T cell receptor (beta chain) appears in the sequencing data of a study of T cell repertoires in cytomegalovirus infection. TCRdb redid the calling of the reads with MiXCR, one entry per CDR3 protein. The table has 510,000 or so distinct CDR3 sequences, more than 20% seen once. The V end lost 5 bases, the J end lost 5 bases, and 18 bases lay between the germline ends. CDR1 SEHNR and CDR2 FQNEAQ come from the germline V gene (reference sequence). This CDR3 has 15 amino acids. This clonotype appeared a few times. The V and J genes are TRBV7-9 and TRBJ1-1; D is unresolved. The clonotype comes from a human donor in good health (CMV status not recorded). Some clones in this sample may be carry-over from other donors' samples. Sequenced sample: PBMCs. The CDR3 region has the DNA TGTGCCAGCAGCGCGCCTATCCGGGGTGGGACTGAAGCTTTCTTT. Its translation: CASSAPIRGGTEAFF.